Each of the 19 T cell receptor beta chains below was sequenced from the same sample in a study of T cell responses to AZD1222 COVID-19 vaccine. TCRdb keeps only in-frame clones here, not all; method: immunoSEQ multiplex PCR. Among about 180,000 clones listed, about 91% were seen once. The sequencing here drew on peripheral blood, taken on day 0 of AZD1222 vaccination. These receptors all stem from an adult in good health.

V and J are TRBV15 and TRBJ1-1; 9 bases line up with TRBD1. Germline V gene sequence: CDR1 LNHNV, CDR2 YYDKDF (reference sequence). The CDR3 consists of 13 residues. Trimming took 4 bases from V and 5 from J; bases not matched to a gene: 2. As DNA, the CDR3 is TGTGCCACCAGCAACAGGGGGCCTACTGAAGCTTTCTTT. This encodes CATSNRGPTEAFF.

The chain carries TRBV7-2 and TRBJ1-2; perhaps TRBD1 as D (6 bases). Germline CDR1 is SGHTA and CDR2 is FQGNSA. V lost 5 bases, J lost 2 bases, and 15 bases lay in between. This CDR3 has 15 residues. CDR3 DNA sequence: TGTGCCAGCAGCCCCCGGACAGTGGGAAACTATGGCTACACCTTC. Translating gives CASSPRTVGNYGYTF.

This sequence joins TRBV19 and TRBJ2-7; D tentatively reads TRBD1 or TRBD2 (6 bases each). The germline V gene encodes CDR1 LNHDA and CDR2 SQIVND (reference sequence). This CDR3 is built from 14 residues. Trimming stripped 5 bases from V and 3 bases from J, with 14 bases between. CDR3 sequence: CASSHGGYGYEQYF. In DNA, the CDR3 is TGTGCCAGTAGTCACGGGGGCTACGGCTACGAGCAGTACTTC.

The chain couples TRBV19 to TRBJ2-5, with 7 bases matching TRBD2. V trimming: 4 bases; J trimming: 2 bases; junction bases outside the gene matches: 22. The CDR3 has 20 amino acids. Germline V lookup: CDR1 LNHDA, CDR2 SQIVND (reference sequence). DNA for the CDR3: TGTGCCAGTAGTAATGATTCGGTCCTTGGGGGAGGGAGAGTACAAGAGACCCAGTACTTC. This translates into CASSNDSVLGGGRVQETQYF.

Points on this clone: Other DNA sequences within the sample encode an identical CDR3. This chain uses TRBV7-2 with TRBJ1-6; unclear D gene. This CDR3 contains 13 residues. V was shortened by 1 base and J by 7 bases, with 5 bases between the two germline ends. CDR1 and CDR2 (germline): SGHTA, FQGNSA. CDR3 in amino acids: CASSLGANSPLHF. The CDR3 DNA is TGTGCCAGCAGCTTAGGAGCGAATTCACCCCTCCACTTT. Full variable domain (outside the CDR3, taken from reference TRBV7-2 and TRBJ1-6): GAGVSQSPSNKVTEKGKDVELRCDPISGHTALYWYRQSLGQGLEFLIYFQGNSAPDKSGLPSDRFSAERTGGSVSTLTIQRTQQEDSAVYLCASSLGANSPLHFGNGTRLTVT.

This rearrangement joins TRBV9 to TRBJ1-1, with D unresolved. Germline V CDR1 and CDR2: SGDLS, YYNGEE. There are 13 residues in the CDR3. V lost 1 base, J lost 2 bases, and 6 bases lay in between. CDR3 residues: CASSVSSNTEAFF. In nucleotides, the CDR3 is TGTGCCAGCAGCGTATCCAGTAACACTGAAGCTTTCTTT.

The CDR3 coding sequence is TGCAGCGTCTGCCAGTTAACTAGCGGGGACTACAATGAGCAGTTCTTC. Amino acid sequence: CSVCQLTSGDYNEQFF. The chain joins TRBV29-1 to TRBJ2-1, with 10 bases that match TRBD2. V lost 6 bases and J lost 3; bases outside the gene matches: 11. The CDR3 sequence is 16 residues long. Germline loops: CDR1 SQVTM, CDR2 ANQGSEA.

This chain links TRBV12-3 or TRBV12-4 with TRBJ2-3, with D hard to call. The V end was cut by 8 bases, the J end by 6 bases, with 9 bases between. The CDR3 covers 11 residues. The CDR3 loop reads CASGNLDTQYF. For the CDR3, the DNA is TGTGCCAGCGGGAACTTGGATACGCAGTATTTT.

The chain employs TRBV3-1 (or the pseudogene TRBV3-2) and TRBJ2-3, with 12 bases fitting TRBD2. CDR3 length: 16 residues. V gave up 1 base and J gave up 3 bases; unmatched junction bases: 2. Per germline, CDR1 LGHDT and CDR2 YNNKEL (reference sequence). The CDR3 DNA reads as TGTGCCAGCAGCCAAGGACTAGCGGGGGTGACAGATACGCAGTATTTT. Protein sequence: CASSQGLAGVTDTQYF.

The chain couples TRBV7-9 to TRBJ2-7; tentative D call: TRBD2 (5 bases). Per the germline V gene, CDR1 is SEHNR and CDR2 is FQNEAQ (reference sequence). The CDR3 sequence is 14 residues long. Between the trimmed V and J ends, which lost 5 bases and 6 bases, there was a span of 17 bases. The CDR3 DNA follows: TGTGCCAGCAGCCGTGGAGGCTCCCAAGTCGAGCAGTACTTC. Residues: CASSRGGSQVEQYF. Supplemented by reference TRBV7-9 and TRBJ2-7, the full variable domain reads DTGVSQNPRHKITKRGQNVTFRCDPISEHNRLYWYRQTLGQGPEFLTYFQNEAQLEKSRLLSDRFSAERPKGSFSTLEIQRTEQGDSAMYLCASSRGGSQVEQYFGPGTRLTVT.

The rearrangement joins TRBV5-1 to TRBJ1-3; 7 bases line up with TRBD1. This CDR3 contains 16 residues. Germline V CDR1 and CDR2: SGHRS, YFSETQ. V shed 0 bases and J 0 bases; nucleotides not matched to a gene: 3. CDR3 DNA: TGCGCCAGCAGCTTGGTGACAGGGAGCTCTGGAAACACCATATATTTT. It specifies CASSLVTGSSGNTIYF.

This chain connects TRBV5-1 to TRBJ1-1, with 8 bases lining up with TRBD1. The germline V gene has CDR1 SGHRS and CDR2 YFSETQ. The CDR3 extends over 14 amino acids. Losses at the gene ends were 3 bases for V and 1 base for J; bases not matched to a gene: 2. The CDR3 DNA reads TGCGCCAGCAGCTCCACAGGGGGGAACACTGAAGCTTTCTTT. It encodes CASSSTGGNTEAFF.

A single count supports this clone. The chain recombines TRBV25-1 with TRBJ2-7, with D possibly matching TRBD1 (6 bases). This CDR3 has 15 residues. V lost 2 bases to trimming and J lost 2 bases, with 13 bases between them. Per germline, CDR1 MGHDK and CDR2 SYGVNS. Here the CDR3 reads CASSERITGTYEQYF. The DNA for the CDR3 is TGTGCCAGCAGTGAACGAATCACAGGGACCTACGAGCAGTACTTC.

V is TRBV2 and J is TRBJ1-5; D call uncertain. The CDR3 has 15 residues. From germline, CDR1 is SNHLY and CDR2 FYNNEI. Between the trimmed V and J ends, which lost 6 bases and 0 bases, there was a span of 12 bases. The CDR3 protein is CASSATYDSNQPQHF. In DNA form, the CDR3 reads TGTGCCAGCAGCGCGACGTACGATAGCAATCAGCCCCAGCATTTT.

The rearrangement links TRBV21-1 to TRBJ2-7; TRBD2, the table's D call, lacks a check against the DNA. TRBV21-1 represents a pseudogene. The CDR3 consists of 15 residues. The CDR3 protein is CASSKNRLFSYEQYF. DNA for the CDR3: TGTGCCAGCAGCAAAAACAGACTATTCTCCTACGAGCAGTACTTC.

The chain employs TRBV28 and TRBJ2-7; D unclear. This CDR3 region has 13 residues. The V end lost 6 bases, the J end lost 0 bases, and 9 bases lay between the germline ends. Germline V gene data show CDR1 as MDHEN and CDR2 as SYDVKM. CDR3 in amino acids: CASRLTASYEQYF. In nucleotides, the CDR3 is TGTGCCAGCAGACTCACAGCCTCCTACGAGCAGTACTTC.

This rearrangement joins TRBV12-5 to TRBJ1-1; D is unresolved. Looked up from germline, CDR1 is LGHNT and CDR2 is FRNRAP. The CDR3 sequence is 12 residues long. V was pared by 7 bases and J by 6 bases, with 12 bases between. The CDR3 here is CASAGSQSEAFF. The CDR3 nucleotides read TGTGCTAGTGCGGGTAGCCAGTCTGAAGCTTTCTTT.

The V and J genes are TRBV10-3 and TRBJ1-1, with D tentatively TRBD1 (5 bases). The germline CDR1 and CDR2 sequences are ENHRY and SYGVKD. Trimming took 6 bases from V and 5 from J, leaving 13 bases between them. The CDR3 has 13 residues. The CDR3 DNA reads TGTGCCATCAGCCCTCACGGGGGGACTGAAGCTTTCTTT. It codes for CAISPHGGTEAFF.

This clone was picked up a small number of times. In DNA, the CDR3 is TGTGCCAGCAGCCACCTTCTAGCAGAATACGAGCAGTACTTC. Translating gives CASSHLLAEYEQYF. The genes are TRBV6-2 or TRBV6-3 and TRBJ2-7; the D gene is possibly TRBD2 (5 bases). The CDR3 runs to 14 residues. Germline CDR1 is MNHEY and CDR2 is SVGEGT. V lost 6 bases and J 4 bases, leaving 16 bases between the germline ends.